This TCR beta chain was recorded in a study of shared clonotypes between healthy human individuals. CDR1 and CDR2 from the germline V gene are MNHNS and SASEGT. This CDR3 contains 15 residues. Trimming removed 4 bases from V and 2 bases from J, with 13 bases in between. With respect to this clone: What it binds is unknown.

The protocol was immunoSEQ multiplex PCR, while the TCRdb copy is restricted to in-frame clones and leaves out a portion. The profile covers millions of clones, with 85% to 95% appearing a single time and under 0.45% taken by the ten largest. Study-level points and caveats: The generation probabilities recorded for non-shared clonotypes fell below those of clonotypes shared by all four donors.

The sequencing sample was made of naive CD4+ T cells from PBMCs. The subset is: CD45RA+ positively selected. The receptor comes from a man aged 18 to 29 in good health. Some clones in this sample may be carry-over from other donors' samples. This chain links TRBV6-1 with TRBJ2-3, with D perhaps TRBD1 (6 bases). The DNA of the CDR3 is TGTGCCAGCAGTGGGGGACATTTTTTCACAGATACGCAGTATTTT. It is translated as CASSGGHFFTDTQYF.